Sequencing of this T cell receptor (beta chain) was carried out in a study of type 1 and type 2 diabetes patients. About the research overall: Samples came from type 1 diabetic, type 2 diabetic or nondiabetic people, recruited in China.

Overall study findings and caveats: Some T1D-only expanded clones might appear in more T2D or control samples. Type 1 diabetes repertoires were significantly less diverse than type 2 diabetes ones.

Amplification started from genomic DNA. Amplification of the beta chain CDR3 used 30 forward and 13 reverse multiplex primers. TCRdb redid the calling of the multiplex PCR reads with MiXCR, one entry per CDR3 protein. The sample has 250,000 or so distinct CDR3 sequences, roughly 50% seen once. As for this clonotype: Its antigen is unknown.

V trimming: 1 base; J trimming: 6 bases; junction bases outside the gene matches: 7. Germline CDR1 SGHAT, CDR2 FQNNGV. The CDR3 spans 16 residues. This chain connects TRBV11-2 to TRBJ1-4; 8 positions match TRBD1. Sequenced input: peripheral blood mononuclear cells (PBMCs). The TCR sequence derives from a man aged 18 to 35 with type 2 diabetes. For the CDR3, the DNA is TGTGCCAGCAGCTTAGTCCCCGCGGACAGGGATGAAAAACTGTTTTTT. Protein product: CASSLVPADRDEKLFF.